This section outlines one T cell receptor beta chain sequence together with its context. The sample comes from a study of shared clonotypes between healthy human individuals. Data came from immunoSEQ multiplex PCR; TCRdb stores just in-frame clones and leaves some out. The profile shows approximately 500,000 clones, roughly 95% of them singletons. The CDR3 is made up of 15 amino acids. Looked up from germline, CDR1 is MDHEN and CDR2 is SYDVKM. Trimming pared 2 bases from V and 0 bases from J, leaving 10 bases between. This sequence originates from a woman in her twenties or thirties in good health. Sequenced material: naive CD4+ T cells sorted from blood. Indicated subset: CD45RA+ positively selected. The chain recombines TRBV28 with TRBJ1-2, with no clear D. CDR3 nucleotide sequence: TGTGCCAGCAGTTTACCAACAGCACCTAACTATGGCTACACCTTC. This translates into CASSLPTAPNYGYTF.